Sequencing of this TCR beta chain was carried out in a study of cytotoxic CD8 clonotypes in ibrutinib-treated CLL. Across the study: Some 25 partial and 2 complete responses; at median approximately 70 months, approximately 14 remitted, about twelve progressed. Patients gave response samples after a median about eleven months of treatment, range 6 to 36.

Target depth was 1 in 200,000 to 1 in 1 million T cells, about 10x per clonotype. Measured with immunoSEQ multiplex PCR; TCRdb has only the in-frame clones, and not every one. The sample lists 110,000 to 150,000 clones, 60% to 80% occurring once. The germline V gene has CDR1 MDHEN and CDR2 SYDVKM. The CDR3 sequence is 16 residues long. Trimming cost V 8 bases and J 0 bases; bases outside gene matches: 11. The receptor's source is a human donor with chronic lymphocytic leukemia. The gene calls are TRBV28 and TRBJ1-1, with 8 bases matching TRBD1. Here the sequenced sample was PBMCs, taken after 12 months of ibrutinib treatment. CDR3 nucleotide sequence: TGTGCCAGCCCTGATCGGACAGGGAGTATGAACACTGAAGCTTTCTTT. The encoded protein is CASPDRTGSMNTEAFF.